Presented here are 14 T cell receptor beta chains from one specimen sequenced in a study of shared clonotypes between healthy human individuals. The assay was immunoSEQ multiplex PCR, and TCRdb's table has in-frame clones only and misses some. The data hold fewer than 1.8 million clones, with approximately 98.5% observed a single time. The sample taken for sequencing was naive CD4+ T cells sorted from blood. Subset here: CD45RA+ positively selected. The receptors stem from a young man in good health.

The V call is TRBV5-4, the J call TRBJ2-7; 9 nucleotides agree with TRBD2. The CDR3 loop spans 16 amino acids. The V gene's germline CDR1 is SGHNT and CDR2 YYREEE (reference sequence). J lost 7 bases, V lost 4 bases, and 15 bases had no gene match. The CDR3 region is CASSLPGVAGVGEQYF. CDR3 in DNA: TGTGCCAGCAGCCTCCCCGGGGTAGCGGGAGTAGGAGAGCAGTACTTC.

As to this clone: Other DNA sequences within the sample encode an identical CDR3. V gene TRBV20-1 combines with J gene TRBJ2-7; D may be TRBD2 (5 bases). CDR1 DFQATT and CDR2 SNEGSKA come from the germline V gene (reference sequence). V was trimmed by 1 base and J by 4 bases, leaving 5 bases between them. The CDR3 runs 11 residues. CDR3 region: CSARGGYEQYF. The CDR3 DNA sequence: TGCAGTGCTAGAGGAGGGTACGAGCAGTACTTC.

This chain links TRBV9 with TRBJ2-5, with 7 bases identical to TRBD2. Germline V gene sequence: CDR1 SGDLS, CDR2 YYNGEE. The CDR3 is 14 residues long. V was clipped by 4 bases and J by 13 bases; unmatched bases: 16. The CDR3 bases are TGTGCCAGCAGCCCCCGCGGGGAGGGAGGCACTCCGTACTTC. Translation: CASSPRGEGGTPYF. Based on the CDR3 plus reference TRBV9 and TRBJ2-5, the full variable domain is DSGVTQTPKHLITATGQRVTLRCSPRSGDLSVYWYQQSLDQGLQFLIQYYNGEERAKGNILERFSAQQFPDLHSELNLSSLELGDSALYFCASSPRGEGGTPYFGPGTRLLVL.

Concerning this clone: This specimen includes other DNA sequences encoding the same CDR3. The chain has TRBV7-9 and TRBJ1-2; no clear D gene. The CDR3 sequence is 16 residues long. Germline V gives CDR1 SEHNR, CDR2 FQNEAQ (reference sequence). V lost 6 bases to trimming and J lost 4 bases, with 21 bases between them. The CDR3 here is CASSPPIRTTSYGYTF. The CDR3 bases are TGTGCCAGCAGTCCCCCTATCAGGACGACCTCCTATGGCTACACCTTC.

This chain connects TRBV5-1 to TRBJ1-2; no clear D gene. V gave up 5 bases and J gave up 2 bases, with 13 bases separating them. CDR1 and CDR2 (germline): SGHRS, YFSETQ. The CDR3 runs to 14 residues. CDR3 region: CASSRETRNYGYTF. CDR3 nucleotides: TGCGCCAGCAGTCGGGAGACCCGAAACTATGGCTACACCTTC. The full variable domain, with the rest looked up from reference TRBV5-1 and TRBJ1-2, is KAGVTQTPRYLIKTRGQQVTLSCSPISGHRSVSWYQQTPGQGLQFLFEYFSETQRNKGNFPGRFSGRQFSNSRSEMNVSTLELGDSALYLCASSRETRNYGYTFGSGTRLTVV.

This chain joins TRBV7-6 and TRBJ2-2; D is ambiguous. The length of the CDR3 is 13 residues. CDR1 and CDR2 from the germline V gene are SGHVS and FNYEAQ. V dropped 4 bases and J dropped 6 bases, with 9 bases sitting between them. CDR3 sequence (DNA): TGTGCCAGCAGCTCACGGGCTTCCGGGGAGCTGTTTTTT. Protein: CASSSRASGELFF.

The chain has TRBV23-1 and TRBJ2-2; 9 nucleotides match TRBD1. TRBV23-1 is placed among ORFs of uncertain function. V dropped 9 bases and J dropped 3; count of bases not matched to a gene: 8. The CDR3 totals 15 residues. The CDR3 sequence: CARRDRAGDTGELFF. In DNA, the CDR3 is TGCGCCAGACGGGACAGGGCGGGCGACACCGGGGAGCTGTTTTTT.

The J gene is TRBJ2-1, the V gene TRBV18, with D tentatively TRBD2 (5 bases). V was pared by 1 base and J by 0 bases, with 13 bases between. The CDR3 extends over 17 amino acids. The V gene's germline CDR1 is KGHSH and CDR2 LQKENI. The CDR3 spells CASSPLPEGSSYNEQFF. Here the CDR3 DNA reads TGTGCCAGCTCACCACTGCCAGAGGGCAGCTCCTACAATGAGCAGTTCTTC.

The V and J genes are TRBV7-2 and TRBJ1-1; D not resolved. Germline CDR1 is SGHTA and CDR2 is FQGNSA. The CDR3 has 9 residues. Trimming cost V 1 base and J 11 bases, with 2 bases left between them. The CDR3 sequence is CASSLGAFF. DNA of the CDR3: TGTGCCAGCAGCTTAGGGGCTTTCTTT.

V usage is TRBV12-2 and J usage is TRBJ1-5; no check of the table's D call, TRBD1, against the DNA was made. TRBV12-2 is an annotated pseudogene. The length of the CDR3 is 19 residues. For the CDR3, the DNA is TGTGCAAGTCGCTTAGCGCTGAGAGGTCAGGGCGATAGCAATCAGCCCCAGCATTTT. Translation gives CASRLALRGQGDSNQPQHF.

This sequence joins TRBV2 and TRBJ2-7; TRBD2 aligns across 9 bases. The ends lost 8 bases at V and 2 bases at J; junction bases unmatched: 10. This CDR3 spans 15 amino acids. CDR1 is SNHLY, CDR2 FYNNEI, per germline. The CDR3 DNA follows: TGTGCCAGCCGAGGGCTAGCGGGAACCACCTACGAGCAGTACTTC. It encodes CASRGLAGTTYEQYF.

V is TRBV15 and J is TRBJ2-5; 8 bases are a match to TRBD2. J gave up 1 base and V 7 bases, and 8 bases lay outside the gene matches. The CDR3 has 15 amino acids. CDR1 and CDR2 from the germline V gene are LNHNV and YYDKDF (reference sequence). CDR3 amino acids: CATTPRGGIQETQYF. The CDR3, as DNA: TGTGCCACCACCCCTCGGGGGGGTATCCAAGAGACCCAGTACTTC.

Of note for this clone: This specimen includes other DNA sequences encoding the same CDR3. The J gene is TRBJ1-4, the V gene TRBV30; the D is unclear. V was cut by 0 bases and J by 5 bases, with 7 bases left in between. Germline CDR1 GTSNPN, CDR2 SVGIG (reference sequence). The CDR3 covers 13 residues. In DNA, the CDR3 is TGTGCCTGGAGTGTCCGGAGGAATGAAAAACTGTTTTTT. Protein product: CAWSVRRNEKLFF.

V and J are TRBV23-1 and TRBJ1-5; 9 nucleotides line up with TRBD1. TRBV23-1 is identified as an open reading frame with a role that is uncertain. This CDR3 contains 17 residues. The ends lost 4 bases at V and 4 bases at J; junction bases unmatched: 11. The CDR3 region is CASSRVHRGLGNQPQHF. CDR3 sequence (DNA): TGCGCCAGCAGTCGGGTACACAGGGGGCTAGGAAATCAGCCCCAGCATTTT.